This TCR beta chain stems from a study of T cell responses to AZD1222 COVID-19 vaccine. Assay used: immunoSEQ multiplex PCR; TCRdb lists only in-frame clones, some missing. The sample contains about 210,000 clones, approximately 94% of which appear only once. Trimming removed 3 bases at V and 4 bases at J, with 10 bases between. This CDR3 contains 14 residues. Per the germline V gene, CDR1 is SGDLS and CDR2 is YYNGEE. The sample was peripheral blood, taken 28 days after the second dose of the MenACWY control vaccine. The TCR sequence derives from an adult who received the MenACWY meningococcal vaccine as a control. V gene TRBV9 combines with J gene TRBJ2-2; D uncertain. The CDR3 DNA sequence: TGTGCCAGCAGCGCAACGGCCCGCACCGGGGAGCTGTTTTTT. It yields the protein CASSATARTGELFF.